The next 20 T cell receptor beta chains were all read from a single sample in a study of glioma-infiltrating T cells. Using RNA template, CDR3s of TCR alpha and beta were amplified with iRepertoire arm-PCR. TCRdb recomputed calls from the multiplex PCR reads with MiXCR, one row per CDR3 protein. The sample contains some 99,000 distinct CDR3 sequences, 25% to 30% of which appear only once. Sequencing was carried out using glioma tissue, nonneoplastic brain tissue, or PBMCs (not recorded which). These receptors originate from a human donor with low-grade glioma or glioblastoma, undergoing nonglioma brain surgery, or in good health (not recorded which).

This clonotype was recorded at least ten times. The chain combines TRBV25-1 with TRBJ1-5; tentative D call: TRBD1 (6 bases). This CDR3 region has 15 residues. Trimming took 5 bases from V and 0 from J, leaving 11 bases between them. CDR1 MGHDK and CDR2 SYGVNS come from the germline V gene. The CDR3 here is CASSPRGHSNQPQHF. The CDR3 nucleotides are TGTGCCAGCAGTCCCCGGGGGCATAGCAATCAGCCCCAGCATTTT.

At least ten counts were recorded for this clonotype. This chain links TRBV7-2 with TRBJ1-2; D gene unclear. The germline V and J ends were trimmed by 1 base and 7 bases, with 7 bases remaining between them. This CDR3 comprises 12 residues. Germline V gene data show CDR1 as SGHTA and CDR2 as FQGNSA. Here the CDR3 reads CASSLEHLGYTF. DNA for the CDR3: TGTGCCAGCAGCTTAGAACACCTTGGCTACACCTTC.

This clonotype was picked up many times. The chain has TRBV4-2 and TRBJ1-5, with a possible D match to TRBD1 (5 bases). V shed 0 bases and J shed 2 bases, with 8 bases lying between them. This CDR3 has 15 amino acids. CDR1 and CDR2 (germline): LGHNA, YNFKEQ. The CDR3 loop is CASSQDRVGNQPQHF. The CDR3 DNA sequence: TGTGCCAGCAGCCAAGACAGGGTGGGCAATCAGCCCCAGCATTTT.

V gene TRBV19 combines with J gene TRBJ2-3; D ambiguous. Trimming left V 9 bases short and J 7 bases short, with 20 bases between. The CDR3 runs 14 residues. Germline values: CDR1 LNHDA, CDR2 SQIVND (reference sequence). CDR3 region: CASRPQELGNTQYF. The CDR3 DNA reads as TGTGCCAGCAGACCTCAGGAGTTGGGAAATACGCAGTATTTT.

In regard to this clonotype: A clone one base away is much larger, so this may be a read error. The genes are TRBV24-1 and TRBJ2-2; TRBD1 might be the D (6 bases). CDR1 and CDR2 from the germline V gene are KGHDR and SFDVKD. There are 15 residues in the CDR3. This chain's CDR3 is CVTSDRGQLTGELFF. The CDR3 DNA follows: TGTGTCACCAGTGACCGAGGACAGCTCACCGGGGAGCTGTTTTTT.

In regard to this clonotype: This sequence may be a read error, since a much larger clone differs from it by one base. The chain is built from TRBV6-2 or TRBV6-3 and TRBJ2-7, with a tentative D call TRBD1 (6 bases). Trimming cost V 5 bases and J 4 bases, with 18 bases left between them. CDR1 MNHEY and CDR2 SVGEGT come from the germline V gene. This CDR3 contains 15 residues. This CDR3 is CASSTRKGGSYEQYF. The CDR3 DNA sequence: TGTGCCAGCAGTACCAGGAAAGGGGGTTCGTACGAGCAGTACTTC.

The table lists this clonotype with many counts. The CDR3 here is CSVEDPDSGPYNEQFF. DNA for the CDR3: TGCAGCGTTGAAGATCCGGATAGCGGACCCTACAATGAGCAGTTCTTC. The chain carries TRBV29-1 and TRBJ2-1; the D gene is possibly TRBD2 (6 bases). Germline values: CDR1 SQVTM, CDR2 ANQGSEA. This CDR3 is built from 16 residues. V was trimmed by 0 bases and J by 2 bases, leaving 14 bases between them.

In its sample, this clonotype was seen many times. This chain uses TRBV29-1 with TRBJ1-2, with D unclear. There are 10 residues in the CDR3. The germline V gene encodes CDR1 SQVTM and CDR2 ANQGSEA. Trimming shortened V by 4 bases and J by 7 bases, and 7 bases separated the two germline ends. The chain's CDR3 is CSVVSPGYTF. For the CDR3, the DNA is TGCAGCGTTGTGTCTCCTGGCTACACCTTC.

V gene TRBV7-8 combines with J gene TRBJ1-1, with D hard to call. Germline loops: CDR1 SGHVS, CDR2 FQNEAQ. The ends were cut back, 5 bases at V and 1 base at J, with 17 bases in the middle. The CDR3 runs 16 residues. CDR3 protein: CASSPGMRRQNTEAFF. The CDR3 DNA reads as TGTGCCAGCAGCCCCGGGATGCGGCGGCAGAACACTGAAGCTTTCTTT.

The gene calls are TRBV19 and TRBJ2-1; D not certain. This CDR3 is built from 14 residues. The germline CDR1 and CDR2 sequences are LNHDA and SQIVND (reference sequence). V lost 5 bases and J 10 bases, leaving 18 bases between the germline ends. For the CDR3, the DNA is TGTGCCAGTAGTCGCGTCGAAGGTAGCTGGGAGCAGTTCTTC. Its protein product is CASSRVEGSWEQFF.

This clonotype was counted at least ten times. The rearrangement joins TRBV28 to TRBJ1-1, with D unresolved. V gave up 5 bases and J gave up 4 bases, with 17 bases separating them. This CDR3 has 15 residues. CDR1 is MDHEN, CDR2 SYDVKM, per germline. CDR3 nucleotides: TGTGCCAGCAGTCCACTCAGGCGTATGGCCACTGAAGCTTTCTTT. Its translation is CASSPLRRMATEAFF.

This clonotype has at least ten counts. The chain couples TRBV18 to TRBJ1-4; possibly TRBD1 for D (5 bases). Germline CDR1 is KGHSH and CDR2 is LQKENI. This CDR3 region has 14 residues. The V and J ends lost 0 bases and 8 bases respectively, with 10 bases between them. As DNA, the CDR3 is TGTGCCAGCTCACCACCAGGGGATGCGGAAAAACTGTTTTTT. Translated, it gives CASSPPGDAEKLFF.

This clonotype was recorded many times. The chain combines TRBV20-1 with TRBJ2-7; 13 nucleotides line up with TRBD2. CDR3 length equals 14 residues. Germline CDR1 DFQATT, CDR2 SNEGSKA (reference sequence). The V segment lost 3 bases and the J segment 9 bases; nucleotides outside the gene matches: 8. CDR3 region: CSARGTSGTSRQYF. Written as DNA, the CDR3 is TGCAGTGCTAGGGGGACTAGCGGGACCTCGAGGCAGTACTTC.

This clonotype was seen repeatedly, ten times or more. This chain links TRBV4-1 with TRBJ2-3; a weak D match, TRBD2 (7 bases). CDR1 and CDR2 from the germline V gene are MGHRA and YSYEKL. V was cut by 2 bases and J by 7 bases, with 13 bases left in between. The CDR3 spans 14 residues. CDR3 protein: CASSQTIGGHTQYF. CDR3 coding DNA: TGCGCCAGCAGCCAAACAATCGGGGGGCATACGCAGTATTTT.

This clonotype was observed many times. The CDR3 DNA reads TGTGCCAGCAGCAATATACAGCGGGACGAGCAGTACTTC. It yields the protein CASSNIQRDEQYF. The chain joins TRBV7-2 to TRBJ2-7; D might be TRBD2 (6 bases). The CDR3 covers 13 residues. The V end was cut by 5 bases, the J end by 5 bases, with 13 bases between. Germline CDR1 reads SGHTA; CDR2 reads FQGNSA.

There are a few counts of this clonotype. The chain carries TRBV19 and TRBJ2-1; the match to TRBD1 covers 7 bases. V lost 10 bases, J lost 3 bases, and 6 bases stayed unmatched. From germline, CDR1 is LNHDA and CDR2 SQIVND (reference sequence). The CDR3 is 13 amino acids. CDR3 sequence reads: CATIRDSYNEQFF. CDR3 coding DNA: TGTGCCACAATCCGGGACAGCTACAATGAGCAGTTCTTC.

This clonotype showed up many times. J is TRBJ2-1 and V is TRBV28; D is possibly TRBD1 (5 bases). Germline V gene lookup returns CDR1 MDHEN and CDR2 SYDVKM. This CDR3 comprises 14 residues. V lost 5 bases, J lost 2 bases, and 10 bases lay in between. The CDR3 region has the DNA TGTGCCAGCAGTGGACCGACAGCCTACAATGAGCAGTTCTTC. This sequence encodes CASSGPTAYNEQFF.

This clonotype was recorded many times. This rearrangement joins TRBV7-6 to TRBJ1-5; D is uncertain. Germline V gene sequence: CDR1 SGHVS, CDR2 FNYEAQ. The length of the CDR3 is 13 residues. V was clipped by 3 bases and J by 5 bases, with 8 bases between them. CDR3 nucleotides: TGTGCCAGCAGCTTCTCGGGTCATCAGCCCCAGCATTTT. Encoded protein: CASSFSGHQPQHF.

The rearrangement joins TRBV6-2 or TRBV6-3 to TRBJ2-5; no reliable D call. CDR1 and CDR2 (germline): MNHEY, SVGEGT. The CDR3 is made up of 15 amino acids. The V gene lost 5 bases and the J gene lost 1 base, with 14 bases spanning the gap. This CDR3 is CASSARPLPQETQYF. For the CDR3, the DNA is TGTGCCAGCAGTGCACGACCTCTCCCCCAAGAGACCCAGTACTTC.

In its sample, this clonotype was seen many times. This rearrangement joins TRBV2 to TRBJ2-3; either TRBD1 or TRBD2 may supply D (5 bases each). Germline CDR1 reads SNHLY; CDR2 reads FYNNEI. This CDR3 comprises 15 residues. The V and J ends lost 0 bases and 1 base respectively, with 8 bases between them. The CDR3 loop reads CASSEALGRTDTQYF. The CDR3 coding sequence is TGTGCCAGCAGTGAAGCGCTGGGACGCACAGATACGCAGTATTTT.